The rows below give T cell receptor beta chains drawn from one sample of a study of PD-1 blockade in classical Hodgkin lymphoma. Only in-frame clones appear in the TCRdb table, and some are missing; sequencing was by immunoSEQ multiplex PCR. The sample holds about 18,000 clones, 75% to 90% seen once. Sequenced here: peripheral blood mononuclear cells (PBMCs), sampled at baseline. These receptors all stem from a human donor with classical Hodgkin lymphoma. CDR3s include the opening cysteine and the closing phenylalanine or tryptophan. A D gene is named only where the DNA matches it firmly. For some rows the clone size is stated as once, few or many, or as a class when expanded; others skip it.

abundance,v_gene,j_gene,d_gene,CDR3aa,CDR3nt
few,TRBV11-3,TRBJ1-5,-,CASSLRDTKANQPQHF,TGTGCCAGCAGCTTAAGGGACACCAAAGCCAATCAGCCCCAGCATTTT
once,TRBV4-1,TRBJ1-2,-,CASSQDEGALGYGYTF,TGCGCCAGCAGCCAAGACGAAGGGGCTTTAGGCTATGGCTACACCTTC
-,TRBV28,TRBJ2-7,-,CASKDTGLSYEQYF,TGTGCCAGCAAGGATACGGGACTCTCCTACGAGCAGTACTTC
-,TRBV5-1,TRBJ1-1,TRBD1,CASSPGQGAGGMAEAFF,TGCGCCAGCAGCCCAGGACAGGGGGCGGGTGGTATGGCTGAAGCTTTCTTT
few,TRBV27,TRBJ1-4,-,CASSLFGDTNEKLFF,TGTGCCAGCAGTTTATTCGGGGACACGAATGAAAAACTGTTTTTT
-,TRBV27,TRBJ2-2,TRBD2,CASSLREPRDAGELFF,TGTGCCAGCAGTTTGCGGGAGCCAAGAGACGCCGGGGAGCTGTTTTTT
-,TRBV5-1,TRBJ2-7,-,CASSPRQDYSYEQYF,TGCGCCAGCAGCCCGAGACAGGACTACTCCTACGAGCAGTACTTC
-,TRBV29-1,TRBJ2-7,-,CSVVGLSSYEQYF,TGCAGCGTGGTCGGGCTAAGTTCCTACGAGCAGTACTTC
-,TRBV7-9,TRBJ2-3,-,CASSPQGRASTDTQYF,TGTGCCAGCAGCCCTCAGGGGAGGGCCAGCACAGATACGCAGTATTTT
-,TRBV18,TRBJ2-7,-,CASSPQGSRYEQYF,TGTGCCAGCTCACCACAGGGTTCTCGATACGAGCAGTACTTC
-,TRBV4-1,TRBJ2-7,TRBD2,CASSQGLAGALAYEQYF,TGCGCCAGCAGCCAGGGACTAGCGGGGGCCCTAGCCTACGAGCAGTACTTC
-,TRBV7-2,TRBJ2-1,TRBD1,CASSSYRQGATYNEQFF,TGTGCCAGCAGCTCGTACCGACAGGGGGCTACCTACAATGAGCAGTTCTTC
-,TRBV7-2,TRBJ2-2,-,CASSLDSGVGELFF,TGTGCCAGCAGCTTAGATTCTGGCGTCGGGGAGCTGTTTTTT
-,TRBV30,TRBJ1-1,-,CAWSVKVEAFF,TGTGCCTGGAGTGTAAAGGTTGAAGCTTTCTTT
-,TRBV11-2,TRBJ2-2,TRBD2,CASSSTGLPKVTGELFF,TGTGCCAGCAGCTCCACGGGACTACCGAAGGTGACCGGGGAGCTGTTTTTT
medium-sized,TRBV6-6,TRBJ2-7,-,CASSTGTPASEQYF,TGTGCCAGTTCCACCGGGACCCCCGCCTCCGAGCAGTACTTC